This T cell receptor beta chain was obtained from a study of cytomegalovirus exposure and HLA in healthy donors. For the study at large: Assignment to the Caucasian-associated ancestry cluster applied to around four fifths of the 350 to 500 genotyped donors.

Overall study findings and caveats: Later analysis associated a missense DCLRE1C variant with TCR beta V- and J-gene trimming. Roughly uniform sequencing depth across donors was assumed, possibly incorrectly.

Deletions cut 2 bases from V and 3 bases from J, with 14 bases between. This CDR3 is built from 15 residues. Germline CDR1 and CDR2: GTSNPN and SVGIG (reference sequence). With 60 Vbeta and 13 Jbeta primers, the PCR was carried out. Profiled with immunoSEQ multiplex PCR; TCRdb holds only in-frame clones, not every one. The sample lists tens of thousands of clones; 60% to 85% were seen once. This clone was seen just once. Its antigen remains unknown. This receptor was obtained from a man aged 40-50 years in good health and CMV-seronegative. The chain joins TRBV30 to TRBJ1-5; D might be TRBD1 (5 bases). Material: PBMCs. The CDR3 here is CAWSSTGRLNQPQHF. The CDR3 DNA follows: TGTGCCTGGAGTTCCACAGGACGCCTCAATCAGCCCCAGCATTTT.